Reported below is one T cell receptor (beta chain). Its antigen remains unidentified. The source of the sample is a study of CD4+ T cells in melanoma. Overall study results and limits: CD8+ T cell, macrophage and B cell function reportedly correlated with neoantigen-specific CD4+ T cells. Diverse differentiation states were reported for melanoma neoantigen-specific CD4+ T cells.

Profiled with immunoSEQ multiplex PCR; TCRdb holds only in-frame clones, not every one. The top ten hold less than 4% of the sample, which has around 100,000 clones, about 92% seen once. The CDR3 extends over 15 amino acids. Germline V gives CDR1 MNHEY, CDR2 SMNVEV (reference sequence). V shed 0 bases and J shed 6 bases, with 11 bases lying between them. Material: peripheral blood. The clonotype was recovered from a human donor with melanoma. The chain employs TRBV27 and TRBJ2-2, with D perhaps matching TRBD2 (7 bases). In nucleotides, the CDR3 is TGTGCCAGCAGTTTATCGGGGGGGGGCTCCGGGGAGCTGTTTTTT. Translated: CASSLSGGGSGELFF.